The 22 T cell receptor beta chains given below trace back to one sample, sequenced in a study of cytomegalovirus exposure and HLA in healthy donors. Here immunoSEQ multiplex PCR was the method, and the copy in TCRdb shows in-frame clones only, minus some. The repertoire has about 63,000 clones, around 89% of them found once; the top ten carry over 1%. What was sequenced was PBMCs. The receptors derive from a woman between 18 and 30 years old in good health and CMV-seronegative.

The chain joins TRBV20-1 to TRBJ2-7, with 7 bases aligning to TRBD1. The trim removed 6 bases at V and 9 bases at J, leaving 8 bases unmatched. The CDR3 consists of 11 residues. CDR1 is DFQATT, CDR2 SNEGSKA, per germline (reference sequence). The CDR3 bases are TGCAGTGCCGGGGACAGTCAAGTGCAGTACTTC. Translation: CSAGDSQVQYF.

V usage is TRBV14 and J usage is TRBJ1-6; 7 bases line up with TRBD1. V was clipped by 8 bases and J by 9 bases; unmatched bases: 7. CDR1 and CDR2 from the germline V gene are SGHDN and FVKESK. CDR3 size: 13 residues. CDR3 region: CASSTGARSPLHF. The CDR3 DNA is TGTGCCAGCTCCACAGGGGCACGTTCACCCCTCCACTTT.

The chain is built from TRBV30 and TRBJ2-3; D may be TRBD1 (5 bases). Germline assignment: CDR1 GTSNPN and CDR2 SVGIG (reference sequence). This CDR3 has 20 residues. V was pared by 0 bases and J by 2 bases, with 27 bases between. CDR3 in amino acids: CAWSVLRQGLIPGDTDTQYF. The CDR3 DNA follows: TGTGCCTGGAGTGTACTGCGGCAGGGTTTGATCCCTGGGGACACAGATACGCAGTATTTT. The entire variable domain, with the rest obtained from reference TRBV30 and TRBJ2-3, is as follows: SQTIHQWPATLVQPVGSPLSLECTVEGTSNPNLYWYRQAAGRGLQLLFYSVGIGQISSEVPQNLSASRPQDRQFILSSKKLLLSDSGFYLCAWSVLRQGLIPGDTDTQYFGPGTRLTVL.

V is TRBV5-4 and J is TRBJ2-2; D ambiguous. CDR3 size: 15 residues. V lost 2 bases, J lost 4 bases, and 12 bases lay in between. The germline V gene encodes CDR1 SGHNT and CDR2 YYREEE (reference sequence). The CDR3: CASSLIFGGTGELFF. CDR3 DNA: TGTGCCAGCAGCTTAATCTTTGGCGGCACCGGGGAGCTGTTTTTT.

The chain is built from TRBV4-2 and TRBJ2-7, with 9 bases identical to TRBD2. Germline CDR1 is LGHNA and CDR2 is YNFKEQ. CDR3 size: 16 residues. Losses at the gene ends were 3 bases for V and 9 bases for J; bases not matched to a gene: 15. Written as DNA, the CDR3 is TGTGCCAGCAGCCAGAACGATTGGGCTAGCGGGGAGCGGCAGTACTTC. It codes for CASSQNDWASGERQYF.

The V gene is TRBV2, the J gene TRBJ2-3; no clear D. V dropped 6 bases and J dropped 9 bases, with 19 bases sitting between them. The germline V gene encodes CDR1 SNHLY and CDR2 FYNNEI. This CDR3 comprises 14 residues. DNA of the CDR3: TGTGCCAGCAGGTTACGGTTGCTTTCTACCACGCAGTATTTT. This codes for CASRLRLLSTTQYF.

The chain is built from TRBV7-2 and TRBJ2-7; 8 nucleotides match TRBD1. Trimming removed 4 bases from V and 0 bases from J; junction bases left unmatched: 2. From germline, CDR1 is SGHTA and CDR2 FQGNSA. The CDR3 runs to 14 residues. The CDR3 DNA is TGTGCCAGCAGCTGGACAGGGAGCTCCTACGAGCAGTACTTC. As protein: CASSWTGSSYEQYF.

CDR3 in amino acids: CASRALDRGADTQYF. In DNA, the CDR3 is TGTGCCAGCAGAGCACTTGACAGGGGAGCAGATACGCAGTATTTT. The chain couples TRBV5-8 to TRBJ2-3; TRBD1 aligns across 8 bases. The CDR3 totals 15 residues. The germline V gene has CDR1 SGHTS and CDR2 YDEGEE. Unmatched junction bases numbered 9, after V lost 5 bases and J lost 4 bases.

The V gene is TRBV9, the J gene TRBJ2-7; 8 bases match TRBD1. The CDR3 has 14 residues. The germline V gene encodes CDR1 SGDLS and CDR2 YYNGEE. V trimming: 1 base; J trimming: 7 bases; junction bases outside the gene matches: 7. The CDR3 sequence: CASSVTGQAGEQYF. In DNA, the CDR3 is TGTGCCAGCAGCGTAACGGGACAGGCAGGGGAGCAGTACTTC. Based on the CDR3 plus reference TRBV9 and TRBJ2-7, the full variable domain is DSGVTQTPKHLITATGQRVTLRCSPRSGDLSVYWYQQSLDQGLQFLIQYYNGEERAKGNILERFSAQQFPDLHSELNLSSLELGDSALYFCASSVTGQAGEQYFGPGTRLTVT.

On this clone itself: Germline and junction disagree at one end, which may indicate a read error. The chain employs TRBV29-1 and TRBJ2-7, with D possibly matching TRBD2 (6 bases). The CDR3 totals 11 residues. The germline V gene has CDR1 SQVTM and CDR2 ANQGSEA. CDR3 DNA: TGCAGCGTCCCCAGTGAAGGGTGGGGGGACTTC. This translates into CSVPSEGWGDF.

V gene TRBV21-1 combines with J gene TRBJ1-1; the D segment call TRBD1 is taken from the table without a DNA check. TRBV21-1 is a pseudogene. This CDR3 region has 15 residues. The CDR3 bases are TGTGCCAGCAGACGGACAGGGAGTGGGAACACTGAAGCTTTCTTT. Its translation: CASRRTGSGNTEAFF.

To note about this clone: The junction departs from the called germline gene at one end, perhaps through a read error. This chain joins TRBV6-5 and TRBJ2-1; 7 bases map to TRBD1. Germline V gives CDR1 MNHEY, CDR2 SVGAGI. The CDR3 has 14 residues. This chain's CDR3 is CASWDRESSNEQFF. In nucleotides, the CDR3 is TGTGCCAGCTGGGACAGAGAATCCTCCAATGAGCAGTTCTTC.

The V and J genes are TRBV5-1 and TRBJ2-5, with TRBD2 matching 13 bases. V lost 3 bases to trimming and J lost 2 bases; unmatched junction nucleotides: 4. CDR3 length: 16 residues. Germline CDR1 SGHRS, CDR2 YFSETQ. The CDR3 DNA reads as TGCGCCAGCAGCTCCGCGACTAGCGGGGGGCAAGAGACCCAGTACTTC. Its translation: CASSSATSGGQETQYF.

This chain links TRBV19 with TRBJ1-1, with D unresolved. From germline, CDR1 is LNHDA and CDR2 SQIVND (reference sequence). Trimming took off 5 bases at V and 0 bases at J, with 13 bases between the two ends. This CDR3 is 15 amino acids long. The DNA for the CDR3 is TGTGCCAGTAGTTGGAGATACCAACTGAACACTGAAGCTTTCTTT. This codes for CASSWRYQLNTEAFF. Complete variable domain (other parts from reference TRBV19 and TRBJ1-1): DGGITQSPKYLFRKEGQNVTLSCEQNLNHDAMYWYRQDPGQGLRLIYYSQIVNDFQKGDIAEGYSVSREKKESFPLTVTSAQKNPTAFYLCASSWRYQLNTEAFFGQGTRLTVV.

This clone has more than one count but fewer than ten. V gene TRBV5-8 combines with J gene TRBJ2-7, with 10 bases identical to TRBD1. Trimming took 4 bases from V and 2 from J; bases not matched to a gene: 6. CDR1 SGHTS and CDR2 YDEGEE come from the germline V gene. CDR3 length equals 15 residues. The DNA of the CDR3 is TGTGCCAGCAGCACCGACAGGGGGCTAACCTACGAGCAGTACTTC. The encoded protein is CASSTDRGLTYEQYF.

This clone was seen a handful of times. The V and J genes are TRBV11-2 and TRBJ2-6; unclear D gene. The CDR3 is 15 amino acids. Trimming left V 4 bases short and J 0 bases short, with 7 bases between. CDR1 and CDR2 from the germline V gene are SGHAT and FQNNGV. CDR3 nucleotides: TGTGCCAGCAGCTCCCCGAGCTCTGGGGCCAACGTCCTGACTTTC. Translating gives CASSSPSSGANVLTF.

V gene TRBV6-1 combines with J gene TRBJ2-7; 9 nucleotides agree with TRBD1. Germline-derived CDR1 and CDR2 are MNHNS and SASEGT. V lost 5 bases and J lost 5; bases outside the gene matches: 7. CDR3 length: 14 residues. The CDR3 here is CASSPTGTGNEQYF. CDR3 DNA: TGTGCCAGCAGTCCCACCGGGACAGGGAACGAGCAGTACTTC.

As DNA, the CDR3 is TGTGCCTGGAGGGACCGGGACAGAGGGACCTCCTACGAGCAGTACTTC. This gives the protein CAWRDRDRGTSYEQYF. The rearrangement uses TRBV30 and TRBJ2-7, with 7 nucleotides matching TRBD1. Germline V gives CDR1 GTSNPN, CDR2 SVGIG (reference sequence). The CDR3 has 16 amino acids. V lost 3 bases and J lost 0; bases outside the gene matches: 11.

V gene TRBV5-1 combines with J gene TRBJ2-1; no reliable D call. Germline V lookup: CDR1 SGHRS, CDR2 YFSETQ. V was cut by 0 bases and J by 6 bases, with 4 bases left in between. CDR3 length equals 12 residues. CDR3 sequence reads: CASSLASNEQFF. Written as DNA, the CDR3 is TGCGCCAGCAGCTTGGCTAGCAATGAGCAGTTCTTC.

CDR3 loop: CASRLTGAPEAFF. CDR3 nucleotides: TGCGCCAGCAGACTGACAGGGGCCCCTGAAGCTTTCTTT. The chain is built from TRBV5-1 and TRBJ1-1, with 8 bases lining up with TRBD1. Trimming removed 5 bases from V and 6 bases from J; junction bases left unmatched: 6. CDR3 length equals 13 residues. CDR1 is SGHRS, CDR2 YFSETQ, per germline.

The V call is TRBV7-9, the J call TRBJ2-3; 7 positions match TRBD2. V lost 1 base, J lost 0 bases, and 7 bases stayed unmatched. CDR1 is SEHNR and CDR2 is FQNEAQ in the germline V gene (reference sequence). This CDR3 has 17 residues. CDR3 region: CASSLGRSSGSTDTQYF. Written as DNA, the CDR3 is TGTGCCAGCAGCTTAGGTCGGTCTAGCGGAAGCACAGATACGCAGTATTTT.

V and J are TRBV6-5 and TRBJ2-1; D may be TRBD2 (6 bases). The CDR3 has 14 residues. V was trimmed by 6 bases and J by 12 bases, leaving 21 bases between them. Germline V gene sequence: CDR1 MNHEY, CDR2 SVGAGI. The CDR3 spells CASRRLGPILGQFF. As DNA, the CDR3 is TGTGCCAGCAGGCGACTAGGTCCCATATTAGGGCAGTTCTTC.